Each of the 10 T cell receptor beta chains below was sequenced from the same sample in a study of identical twins. MiXCR, run by TCRdb on the 5' RACE reads, gives a single entry per CDR3 protein. The top ten hold less than 45% of the sample, which has approximately 210,000 distinct CDR3 sequences, more than 15% seen once. These records were also assigned to another study, of T cells expressing NK-cell markers.

The sample taken for sequencing was CD8+ T cells sorted from blood. These receptors were taken from a woman aged 18 to 35 in good health.

J is TRBJ2-5 and V is TRBV2; TRBD2 matches 9 bases. CDR1 is SNHLY and CDR2 is FYNNEI in the germline V gene. V trimming: 10 bases; J trimming: 4 bases; junction bases outside the gene matches: 10. CDR3 length: 14 residues. CDR3 bases: TGTGCCACCATATACTTAGCGGGAGCAGAGACCCAGTACTTC. Amino acid sequence: CATIYLAGAETQYF. Full variable domain (missing parts from reference TRBV2 and TRBJ2-5): EPEVTQTPSHQVTQMGQEVILRCVPISNHLYFYWYRQILGQKVEFLVSFYNNEISEKSEIFDDQFSVERPDGSNFTLKIRSTKLEDSAMYFCATIYLAGAETQYFGPGTRLLVL.

This clonotype was counted a few times. The V call is TRBV12-3 or TRBV12-4, the J call TRBJ2-7, with TRBD1 identical over 7 bases. The V gene end was trimmed by 6 bases and the J gene end by 0 bases; junction bases not matched to a gene: 8. The CDR3 extends over 15 amino acids. The DNA of the CDR3 is TGTGCCAGCAGCCCTAGACAGGGAACCTCCTACGAGCAGTACTTC. Translated, it gives CASSPRQGTSYEQYF.

This clonotype showed up just a few times. The chain employs TRBV7-9 and TRBJ1-2; D gene unclear. V lost 8 bases and J 5 bases, leaving 18 bases between the germline ends. Germline loops: CDR1 SEHNR, CDR2 FQNEAQ (reference sequence). This CDR3 comprises 14 residues. CDR3 bases: TGTGCCAGCGGCACGGGGATTATCCCATATGGCTACACCTTC. It translates to CASGTGIIPYGYTF.

This rearrangement joins TRBV19 to TRBJ2-7; a possible D gene is TRBD2 (7 bases). The CDR3 is 14 amino acids. Trimming removed 3 bases at V and 1 base at J, with 10 bases between. Germline CDR1 is LNHDA and CDR2 is SQIVND (reference sequence). Written as DNA, the CDR3 is TGTGCCAGTAGTATTGCGGGGGCGTCCTACGAGCAGTACTTC. Protein: CASSIAGASYEQYF.

The rearrangement links TRBV7-9 to TRBJ2-7, with TRBD2 as a possible D gene (5 bases). The CDR3 loop spans 13 amino acids. The germline CDR1 and CDR2 sequences are SEHNR and FQNEAQ (reference sequence). V gave up 0 bases and J gave up 5 bases, with 8 bases separating them. CDR3: CASSLAGADEQYF. The CDR3 DNA reads TGTGCCAGCAGCTTAGCGGGAGCGGACGAGCAGTACTTC.

The chain combines TRBV10-3 with TRBJ2-7, with 8 bases identical to TRBD2. CDR1 is ENHRY and CDR2 is SYGVKD in the germline V gene. The CDR3 extends over 17 amino acids. J lost 7 bases, V lost 0 bases, and 14 bases had no gene match. CDR3 sequence reads: CAISESIGREAPGEQYF. The CDR3 bases are TGTGCCATCAGTGAGTCAATAGGGCGGGAGGCCCCTGGGGAGCAGTACTTC.

This clonotype was detected a few times. The rearrangement links TRBV7-2 to TRBJ2-1; D gene unclear. CDR3 size: 14 residues. V lost 2 bases to trimming and J lost 10 bases, with 15 bases between them. Germline loops: CDR1 SGHTA, CDR2 FQGNSA. The CDR3 bases are TGTGCCAGCAGCTTATTGGTCGGCGCACGGGAGCAGTTCTTC. Encoded protein: CASSLLVGAREQFF.

This clonotype has more than one count but fewer than ten. The V and J genes are TRBV7-9 and TRBJ2-1; the D is unclear. Trimming took off 7 bases at V and 0 bases at J, with 13 bases between the two ends. The germline V gene encodes CDR1 SEHNR and CDR2 FQNEAQ (reference sequence). The CDR3 totals 15 residues. This CDR3 reads CASIIGPGSYNEQFF. In DNA form, the CDR3 reads TGTGCCAGCATTATAGGGCCCGGCTCCTACAATGAGCAGTTCTTC.

About this clonotype: One end of the junction varies from germline; a read error may be responsible. The chain is built from TRBV29-1 and TRBJ2-7; TRBD2 is a possible D gene (5 bases). The CDR3 has 12 residues. CDR1 is SQVTM and CDR2 is ANQGSEA in the germline V gene. The CDR3 region has the DNA TGCAGCGGGCTGGAGGTCTCCAACGAGCAGTACTTC. It codes for CSGLEVSNEQYF.

This clonotype was detected a few times. The junction departs from germline at one end; a sequencing error may be responsible. The chain recombines TRBV7-2 with TRBJ2-5; unclear D gene. Germline assignment: CDR1 SGHTA and CDR2 FQGNSA. The CDR3 is 11 residues long. CDR3 sequence: CASTLSATQYF. Written as DNA, the CDR3 is TGTGCCAGCACCTTATCGGCGACCCAGTACTTC.